Listed below are T cell receptor beta chains from one sample, sequenced in a study of OX40 agonist ivuxolimab in advanced cancers. Profiling relied on immunoSEQ multiplex PCR, and the TCRdb table lists in-frame clones only, not all of them. The sample contains tens of thousands of clones, 75% to 85% of which appear only once. The sample in question was CD4+ or CD8+ T cells sorted from blood, obtained in a trial of the OX40 agonist ivuxolimab. Receptors were obtained from an adult with an advanced solid tumor such as melanoma, head and neck, liver or kidney cancer. Both conserved end residues are trimmed from each CDR3. Fields, in order: CDR3 protein, V gene, D gene, J gene, clone size. The D gene is left open where the match is weak. Not all rows give a size; the values are once, few, many and, for expanded clones, a class.

AISGLAGFAEQY,TRBV10-3,TRBD2,TRBJ2-7,few
ASSQLGGSGTDTQY,TRBV4-3,-,TRBJ2-3,once
ASSPKGSGRVNEQF,TRBV11-3,TRBD2,TRBJ2-1,-
ASSVGTSYEQY,TRBV28,TRBD2,TRBJ2-7,-
ASGVGTSGYNEQF,TRBV6-5,TRBD2,TRBJ2-1,once
ASSFGPGGETQY,TRBV7-6,TRBD2,TRBJ2-5,-
ASKSAGNSPLH,TRBV18,-,TRBJ1-6,-
ASSLESSGGVGELF,TRBV7-6,TRBD2,TRBJ2-2,-
ASRLSRTSGGNPSYNEQF,TRBV27,TRBD2,TRBJ2-1,-
ASSLGTRADTQY,TRBV7-3,-,TRBJ2-3,-
ASSEKRPRTDTQY,TRBV6-1,-,TRBJ2-3,-
SVRQGSYYGYT,TRBV29-1,-,TRBJ1-2,-
ASSVGASYEQY,TRBV7-6,-,TRBJ2-7,-
ASSFVDYGYT,TRBV7-2,-,TRBJ1-2,-
ASSFLAGVQDTQY,TRBV7-2,TRBD2,TRBJ2-3,-
AISDIEGLEQY,TRBV10-3,-,TRBJ2-7,-
ASSLIGVNQPQH,TRBV7-9,-,TRBJ1-5,few
AWSVLSGRGGEQF,TRBV30,TRBD2,TRBJ2-1,once
ASSLGGDGYT,TRBV5-6,-,TRBJ1-2,once
AWSYGTGNYEQY,TRBV30,-,TRBJ2-7,few
ATCGQAPDTQY,TRBV6-5,TRBD1,TRBJ2-3,once
ASSQEGAGSLAQY,TRBV14,-,TRBJ2-5,-
ASSLVQNEQF,TRBV7-6,-,TRBJ2-1,-
ASSEAHDYEQY,TRBV6-1,-,TRBJ2-7,-
ASSPPVHTGELF,TRBV18,-,TRBJ2-2,few
ASSLGTGTEAF,TRBV5-1,TRBD1,TRBJ1-1,-
ASSLWNAGELF,TRBV27,-,TRBJ2-2,-
ASSPGQGILGEQF,TRBV5-4,TRBD1,TRBJ2-1,-
ASSPPGGYYNEQF,TRBV4-1,TRBD1,TRBJ2-1,-
ASRGAFGDSRYNEQF,TRBV27,-,TRBJ2-1,-
ASSSRTGDTGELF,TRBV7-7,TRBD1,TRBJ2-2,-
ASSPLAGGPDTQY,TRBV28,TRBD2,TRBJ2-3,-
ASSLKVRDEQY,TRBV7-9,-,TRBJ2-7,-
ATKGARTNNEQF,TRBV15,TRBD1,TRBJ2-1,-
ASNPGLASKNIQY,TRBV27,TRBD2,TRBJ2-4,-
ASSTGTSGVETQY,TRBV7-3,TRBD2,TRBJ2-5,-
ASSLGLNSGNTIY,TRBV7-3,-,TRBJ1-3,once
ASSPPNPGSSNEQF,TRBV18,-,TRBJ2-1,-
AWSRTEYNEQF,TRBV30,-,TRBJ2-1,once
ASSLTSGGPGELF,TRBV6-5,TRBD2,TRBJ2-2,-
ASPGQQETQY,TRBV5-1,-,TRBJ2-5,-
ASSPVATGLGYGYT,TRBV5-1,-,TRBJ1-2,-
ASSLNRGLGSPLH,TRBV5-6,-,TRBJ1-6,-
ASSPMGGDNTEAF,TRBV18,-,TRBJ1-1,-
ASSPREEVYEQY,TRBV4-1,TRBD2,TRBJ2-7,-
ASGRSNEKLF,TRBV5-4,-,TRBJ1-4,-
ASSIDLPGTVYASQPQH,TRBV19,-,TRBJ1-5,few
ASNSQGDTIY,TRBV25-1,-,TRBJ1-3,-
ASSLPGEQF,TRBV9,-,TRBJ2-1,-